This record concerns one T cell receptor beta chain sequence. What it binds is not known. This specimen comes from a study of beta chain features in type 1 diabetes. Turning to the study itself: Taken together, all samples contributed more than 90,000,000 examined sorted cells. Notes on the study in general: Within each of all four CD4+ subsets, Type 1 diabetes patients had TCRB CDR3s that were moderately but significantly shorter.

Each sorted fraction was over 98% pure. The CDR3 is made up of 14 amino acids. Germline trimming cut 4 bases from V and 5 bases from J; bases unmatched to any gene: 7. In germline, CDR1 is MGHRA, CDR2 YSYEKL. Every isolated RNA sample was fully reverse transcribed, so sequencing captured expressed TCRB transcripts. Method: immunoSEQ multiplex PCR; TCRdb's copy keeps in-frame clones and lacks some. Among about 740,000 clones listed, under 15% were seen once. This TCR was recovered from a man aged 18 to 30 with type 1 diabetes. Sequencing was done on a sample of naive CD4+ T cells from blood. The chain combines TRBV4-1 with TRBJ1-1, with 7 bases that match TRBD1. CDR3 region: CASSRELQGTEAFF. The CDR3 DNA is TGCGCCAGCAGCCGCGAGCTACAGGGGACTGAAGCTTTCTTT.